The TCR beta chain under discussion was sequenced for a study of cytomegalovirus exposure and HLA in healthy donors. Looking at the study overall: It was reported in a later analysis that the same platform had been used for the roughly 130 validation repertoires as for the 550 to 750 first-cohort repertoires.

CDR3 length: 14 residues. The germline gives CDR1 LNHDA, CDR2 SQIVND (reference sequence). V gave up 3 bases and J gave up 8 bases, with 16 bases separating them. Study-level findings and limits: CMV antigen specificity of three CMV-associated chains was confirmed in vitro. The tendency of first-cohort TCR clusters to co-occur in the 110 or so validation repertoires emerged from a later analysis.

The donors were part of the validation cohort of more than 90 subjects. That cohort was separate from the first cohort, which comprised several hundred subjects. Note on this clone: As yet, its antigen is unknown.

Sequencing used immunoSEQ multiplex PCR; TCRdb keeps in-frame clones, though not all of them. The sample carries 35,000 to 50,000 clones, roughly 92% recorded once. The clonotype was recovered from a man aged 18 to 29 in good health and CMV-seronegative. The genes are TRBV19 and TRBJ1-1; D might be TRBD1 (5 bases). Sequencing was carried out using PBMCs. The CDR3 is CASSIRPGLTEAFF. The DNA of the CDR3 is TGTGCCAGTAGTATTCGACCGGGACTTACCGAAGCTTTCTTT.